This T cell receptor beta chain was obtained from a study of human T cells and chemical hapten exposure. Study-wide context: The study sensitized with 2% DPC on a 2 cm by 2 cm patch of upper inner arm skin. The cohort included alopecia areata under or over 50% scalp, totalis and universalis.

CDR3 length equals 17 residues. Germline CDR1 reads LGHDT; CDR2 reads YNNKEL (reference sequence). The trim removed 4 bases at V and 2 bases at J, leaving 11 bases unmatched. Time point denoted: patch test 3, about 24 weeks after DPC sensitization. Treatment in this sample: therapeutic diphenylcyclopropenone sensitization with weekly scalp DPC. In this sample, this clonotype turned up many times. TCRdb recomputed calls from the RACE reads with MiXCR, one row per CDR3 protein. Of 82,000 or so distinct CDR3 sequences listed, 10% to 15% are singletons. This clonotype was sampled from a woman between 45 and 60 years old with alopecia areata. Some clones in this sample may be carry-over from other donors' samples. This sample comprised whole blood, obtained in connection with sensitization to the hapten diphenylcyclopropenone (DPC). V gene TRBV3-1 combines with J gene TRBJ2-3; TRBD2 aligns across 8 bases. The CDR3 DNA follows: TGTGCCAGCAGCCCAACTCGGGGGGGACCGAACACAGATACGCAGTATTTT. It is translated as CASSPTRGGPNTDTQYF.